A selection of T cell receptor beta chains follows, all from one sample in a study of shared clonotypes between healthy human individuals. TCRdb's copy holds only in-frame clones and misses some; the assay was immunoSEQ multiplex PCR. The sample lists 640,000 or so clones; around 72% were seen once. The sequencing sample was made of memory CD4+ T cells sorted from blood. The source of these receptors is a woman aged 30 to 39 in good health. Both conserved end residues are part of each CDR3. The D gene is left open where the match is weak. The listing skips clone size in some rows; elsewhere it reads once, few, many or a size class.

abundance,v_gene,j_gene,d_gene,CDR3aa,CDR3nt
-,TRBV27,TRBJ1-1,-,CASSLMGQGGTEAFF,TGTGCCAGCAGTTTAATGGGCCAGGGTGGGACTGAAGCTTTCTTT
-,TRBV7-3,TRBJ2-1,TRBD2,CASSLTSGMLNEQFF,TGTGCCAGCAGCCTAACTAGCGGGATGCTAAATGAGCAGTTCTTC
-,TRBV4-1,TRBJ2-3,-,CASSQDPRSTAARGTQYF,TGCGCCAGCAGCCAAGACCCAAGGTCCACGGCGGCTAGGGGTACGCAGTATTTT
-,TRBV29-1,TRBJ1-5,TRBD1,CSVSDRTNQPQHF,TGCAGCGTTTCGGACAGGACTAATCAGCCCCAGCATTTT
-,TRBV6-5,TRBJ1-5,-,CASKQGANQPQHF,TGTGCCAGCAAACAGGGAGCTAATCAGCCCCAGCATTTT
-,TRBV9,TRBJ1-2,-,CASSAPDLLTGGYTF,TGTGCCAGCAGCGCCCCGGACCTCTTGACAGGTGGCTACACCTTC
-,TRBV21-1,TRBJ2-2,-,CASSILSHGELFF,TGTGCCAGCAGCATCCTCTCACACGGGGAGCTGTTTTTT
many,TRBV9,TRBJ1-2,-,CASSVGIGRPYGYTF,TGTGCCAGCAGCGTAGGGATCGGCAGACCCTATGGCTACACCTTC
-,TRBV6-6,TRBJ2-7,-,CASRVRVGGAGYEQYF,TGTGCCAGCAGAGTCCGCGTGGGCGGGGCCGGCTACGAGCAGTACTTC
once,TRBV7-6,TRBJ2-1,TRBD2,CASSLWAGGSYNEQFF,TGTGCCAGCAGCTTATGGGCGGGAGGCTCCTACAATGAGCAGTTCTTC
-,TRBV5-1,TRBJ1-2,TRBD1,CASSLAPGQRANYGYTF,TGCGCCAGCAGCTTGGCCCCGGGACAGAGAGCTAACTATGGCTACACCTTC
-,TRBV19,TRBJ1-1,-,CASSIGRHINTEAFF,TGTGCCAGTAGTATAGGAAGGCACATAAACACTGAAGCTTTCTTT
-,TRBV2,TRBJ2-6,-,CASSAQGSGANVLTF,TGTGCCAGCAGTGCACAGGGCTCTGGGGCCAACGTCCTGACTTTC
once,TRBV6-4,TRBJ2-1,TRBD2,CASSDSAQTNSGRGYNEQFF,TGTGCCAGCAGTGACTCCGCGCAGACTAACAGCGGGAGGGGCTACAATGAGCAGTTCTTC
few,TRBV28,TRBJ1-2,-,CASSFRRNDFYGYTF,TGTGCCAGCAGTTTCCGGCGGAACGACTTCTATGGCTACACCTTC
-,TRBV6-1,TRBJ1-2,-,CASSEATVSGYTF,TGTGCCAGCAGTGAAGCGACAGTGAGTGGCTACACCTTC
-,TRBV25-1,TRBJ2-7,TRBD1,CASSEATGVYEQYF,TGTGCCAGCAGTGAAGCGACAGGGGTCTACGAGCAGTACTTC
many,TRBV6-5,TRBJ1-1,-,CASRVGATEAFF,TGTGCCAGTCGGGTAGGGGCCACTGAAGCTTTCTTT
-,TRBV27,TRBJ2-1,TRBD2,CASSLTASLVGLDNEQFF,TGTGCCAGCAGTTTGACGGCCAGCTTAGTGGGACTAGACAATGAGCAGTTCTTC
-,TRBV7-2,TRBJ2-2,-,CASSFIGGITTGELFF,TGTGCCAGCAGCTTCATAGGTGGGATTACCACCGGGGAGCTGTTTTTT
-,TRBV5-6,TRBJ2-7,-,CASSLGSGYEQYF,TGTGCCAGCAGCTTGGGGTCCGGGTACGAGCAGTACTTC
-,TRBV5-1,TRBJ2-5,-,CASSLDREETQYF,TGCGCCAGCAGCTTGGACAGGGAAGAGACCCAGTACTTC
-,TRBV9,TRBJ1-1,TRBD1,CASTTRDREEAFF,TGTGCCAGCACCACTCGTGACAGGGAAGAAGCTTTCTTT
-,TRBV27,TRBJ2-7,-,CASSLSLGNYEQYF,TGTGCCAGCAGTTTATCTCTAGGGAACTACGAGCAGTACTTC
-,TRBV5-4,TRBJ1-2,-,CASSSGVTGALGGYTF,TGTGCCAGCAGCTCAGGCGTGACAGGCGCTCTTGGTGGCTACACCTTC
-,TRBV18,TRBJ2-1,TRBD2,CASSPTSGVIYNEQFF,TGTGCCAGCTCACCGACTAGCGGAGTGATTTACAATGAGCAGTTCTTC
-,TRBV2,TRBJ2-2,-,CASSVTANTGELFF,TGTGCCAGCAGTGTCACCGCGAACACCGGGGAGCTGTTTTTT
many,TRBV7-8,TRBJ2-7,-,CASSPREGANEQYF,TGTGCCAGCAGCCCTAGGGAGGGGGCGAACGAGCAGTACTTC
-,TRBV2,TRBJ1-1,-,CASSGLGAITEAFF,TGTGCCAGCAGTGGGCTGGGGGCCATCACTGAAGCTTTCTTT
-,TRBV14,TRBJ2-1,-,CASTRGASYNEQFF,TGTGCCAGCACTCGGGGGGCCTCCTACAATGAGCAGTTCTTC
few,TRBV28,TRBJ1-2,-,CASSFQGYYGYTF,TGTGCCAGCAGTTTCCAGGGCTACTATGGCTACACCTTC
-,TRBV7-2,TRBJ2-7,TRBD1,CASSSQNRGSEQYF,TGTGCCAGCAGCTCGCAAAACAGGGGCTCCGAGCAGTACTTC
-,TRBV27,TRBJ2-7,TRBD1,CASSLGQGRDEQYF,TGTGCCAGCAGTTTGGGACAGGGAAGGGACGAGCAGTACTTC
-,TRBV19,TRBJ1-1,-,CASSIDLSPVSEAFF,TGTGCCAGTAGTATAGATTTAAGCCCCGTTTCTGAAGCTTTCTTT
-,TRBV13,TRBJ2-3,TRBD2,CASSRTSGSDTQYF,TGTGCCAGCAGCCGGACTAGCGGCTCAGATACGCAGTATTTT
few,TRBV5-1,TRBJ1-1,TRBD1,CASSLAPGQGLTEAFF,TGCGCCAGCAGCTTGGCCCCGGGACAGGGACTCACTGAAGCTTTCTTT
-,TRBV29-1,TRBJ1-2,-,CSVMRAGEGYGYTF,TGCAGCGTCATGAGGGCAGGGGAGGGATATGGCTACACCTTC
-,TRBV10-1,TRBJ2-1,TRBD2,CASSSGLAGGWNEQFF,TGCGCCAGCAGTTCGGGACTAGCGGGAGGGTGGAATGAGCAGTTCTTC
-,TRBV7-9,TRBJ1-1,TRBD1,CASRDRQGSRTEAFF,TGTGCCAGCAGAGATAGACAGGGTTCTCGGACTGAAGCTTTCTTT
few,TRBV19,TRBJ2-6,-,CASSISGSSGANVLTF,TGTGCCAGTAGTATTTCCGGATCCTCTGGGGCCAACGTCCTGACTTTC
-,TRBV2,TRBJ2-1,-,CASSDLDSQQFF,TGTGCCAGCAGTGATCTAGACTCGCAGCAGTTCTTC
-,TRBV29-1,TRBJ2-1,-,CSASSSYNEQFF,TGCAGCGCCAGTAGCTCCTACAATGAGCAGTTCTTC
once,TRBV28,TRBJ1-2,TRBD1,CASSLGDRVYGYTF,TGTGCCAGCAGTTTAGGGGACAGGGTGTATGGCTACACCTTC
-,TRBV6-1,TRBJ1-5,TRBD1,CASREQGSSNQPQHF,TGTGCCAGCAGGGAACAGGGGTCTTCCAATCAGCCCCAGCATTTT
-,TRBV29-1,TRBJ2-3,TRBD1,CSVEKNQGVFGSDTQYF,TGCAGCGTTGAAAAAAACCAGGGGGTTTTTGGGTCAGATACGCAGTATTTT
-,TRBV10-3,TRBJ1-1,-,CASKPDPNTEAFF,TGTGCCTCGAAGCCAGACCCGAACACTGAAGCTTTCTTT
few,TRBV7-2,TRBJ1-1,-,CASSPRRVGAEAFF,TGTGCCAGCAGCCCCCGGAGGGTGGGGGCTGAAGCTTTCTTT
once,TRBV28,TRBJ2-3,TRBD2,CASSLELAGTDTQYF,TGTGCCAGCAGTTTAGAACTAGCGGGAACAGATACGCAGTATTTT
-,TRBV5-4,TRBJ2-7,-,CASSLAQDSSYEQYF,TGTGCCAGCAGCTTGGCACAGGATAGCTCCTACGAGCAGTACTTC
-,TRBV2,TRBJ2-1,TRBD2,CASMVRERNEQFF,TGTGCCAGCATGGTGCGGGAGCGTAATGAGCAGTTCTTC
once,TRBV6-1,TRBJ2-3,-,CASTHTGSTDTQYF,TGTGCCAGCACCCACACAGGGAGCACAGATACGCAGTATTTT
-,TRBV11-3,TRBJ2-7,TRBD2,CASSLALSGREDSEQYF,TGTGCCAGCAGCTTAGCTCTCTCAGGCCGGGAGGATAGCGAGCAGTACTTC
-,TRBV2,TRBJ1-1,-,CASRLHTGWEEMNTEAFF,TGTGCCAGCCGCCTCCACACAGGGTGGGAAGAAATGAACACTGAAGCTTTCTTT
many,TRBV2,TRBJ2-7,-,CASSEAGQSYEQYF,TGTGCCAGCAGTGAAGCAGGACAGTCCTACGAGCAGTACTTC
-,TRBV4-1,TRBJ2-5,TRBD2,CASSKIGTSGETQYF,TGCGCCAGCAGCAAAATTGGGACTAGCGGAGAGACCCAGTACTTC